This entry is about one T cell receptor (beta chain). The data belong to a study of blood T cell repertoires in COVID-19. Study background: Sample material is recorded as cDNA or gDNA derived from T cells, B-cell-depleted T cells, or PBMCs.

Original methodology: Estimated nucleated cell counts came from reference gene primer amplification. The assay was immunoSEQ multiplex PCR, and TCRdb's table has in-frame clones only and misses some. V and J calls and clone size are those listed in that table; D and trimming were worked out from the DNA. This sample has over 95,000 clones, with approximately 90% found just once. Germline V CDR1 and CDR2: DFQATT, SNEGSKA (reference sequence). This CDR3 is built from 14 residues. Trimming removed 3 bases from V and 10 bases from J, with 16 bases in between. Input material: peripheral blood. This chain uses TRBV20-1 with TRBJ1-6; D unresolved. This receptor was identified in a human donor with acute or convalescent COVID-19. The donor label of this sample is uncertain. As DNA, the CDR3 is TGCAGTGCTAGTACCGTCGGGGTATGGTCACCCCTCCACTTT. It codes for CSASTVGVWSPLHF.